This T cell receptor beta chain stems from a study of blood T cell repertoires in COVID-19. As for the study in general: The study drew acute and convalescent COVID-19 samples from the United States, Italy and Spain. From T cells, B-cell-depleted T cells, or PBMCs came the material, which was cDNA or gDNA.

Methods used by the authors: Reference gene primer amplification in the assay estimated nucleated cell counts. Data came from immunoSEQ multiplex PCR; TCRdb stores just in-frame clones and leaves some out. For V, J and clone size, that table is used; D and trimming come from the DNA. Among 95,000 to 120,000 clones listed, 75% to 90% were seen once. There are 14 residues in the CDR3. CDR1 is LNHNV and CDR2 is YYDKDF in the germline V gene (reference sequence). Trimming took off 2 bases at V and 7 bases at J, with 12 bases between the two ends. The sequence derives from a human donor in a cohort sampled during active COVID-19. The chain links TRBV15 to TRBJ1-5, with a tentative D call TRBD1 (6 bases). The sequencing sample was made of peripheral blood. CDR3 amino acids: CATSRQGPKQPQHF. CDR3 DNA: TGTGCCACCAGCAGACAGGGGCCTAAGCAGCCCCAGCATTTT.